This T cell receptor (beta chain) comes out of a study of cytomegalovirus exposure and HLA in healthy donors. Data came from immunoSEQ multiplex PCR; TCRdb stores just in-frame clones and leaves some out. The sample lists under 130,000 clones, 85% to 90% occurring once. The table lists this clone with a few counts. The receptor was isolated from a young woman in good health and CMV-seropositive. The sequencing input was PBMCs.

This CDR3 is CASSDGTSGGNEQFF. The CDR3 DNA reads as TGTGCCAGCAGTGACGGGACTAGCGGGGGCAATGAGCAGTTCTTC. This rearrangement joins TRBV6-4 to TRBJ2-1; 14 nucleotides line up with TRBD2. V was pared by 2 bases and J by 6 bases, with 0 bases of the junction left unmatched. Germline V gives CDR1 MRHNA, CDR2 SNTAGT. The CDR3 is 15 amino acids.